The T cell receptor (beta chain) under discussion was sequenced for a study of control samples from healthy donors and cancer patients. To note about this clone: A junction end diverges from the germline sequence, so it may reflect a read error.

Per germline, CDR1 SGHAT and CDR2 FQDESV (reference sequence). There are 11 residues in the CDR3. TCRdb's table, derived via immunoSEQ multiplex PCR, lists solely in-frame clones and lacks some. The sample has about 160,000 clones, around 90% seen once; the top ten hold 12%. The J gene is TRBJ2-7, the V gene TRBV11-1; 9 bases are shared with TRBD1. The source of this sequence is a man aged 25 to 40 in good health. Sequencing input: blood. The CDR3 nucleotides read TGTGCCAGCAGCTCTCGACAGGGGGTTTCTTTC. Its protein is CASSSRQGVSF. The whole variable domain, remainder taken from reference TRBV11-1 and TRBJ2-7, is EAEVAQSPRYKITEKSQAVAFWCDPISGHATLYWYRQILGQGPELLVQFQDESVVDDSQLPKDRFSAERLKGVDSTLKIQPAELGDSAMYLCASSSRQGVSFGPGTRLTVT.